This note documents a single TCR beta chain sequence. Antigen specificity is unknown. The data belong to a study of cytomegalovirus exposure and HLA in healthy donors. Study context: Drawn from HLA-typed donors, tens of millions of unique TCRs were held in an early data release. General study findings and limits: Analysis performed later showed TCR beta chains linked to HLA being more clonally expanded than equally common others.

The ends lost 4 bases at V and 6 bases at J; junction bases unmatched: 6. This CDR3 region has 15 residues. Germline V CDR1 and CDR2: SGHRS, YFSETQ. In the PCR, 60 Vbeta and 13 Jbeta primers were used. Source study methods: An analysis that came later counted some 85 million unique TCR beta chains, roughly 11 million shared. Clones were read by immunoSEQ multiplex PCR, and TCRdb kept only the in-frame ones, dropping some. V, J and clone size derive from that table, while D and trimming were established from the DNA sequence. This table holds roughly 100,000 clones, around 76% found once. Sequencing was carried out using PBMCs. This clonotype was sampled from a woman between 18 and 29 years old in good health and CMV-seropositive. The chain is built from TRBV5-1 and TRBJ2-7; the match to TRBD2 covers 14 bases. CDR3 in amino acids: CASSTLTSGRGEQYF. CDR3 nucleotide sequence: TGCGCCAGCAGCACCCTGACTAGCGGGAGGGGCGAGCAGTACTTC.